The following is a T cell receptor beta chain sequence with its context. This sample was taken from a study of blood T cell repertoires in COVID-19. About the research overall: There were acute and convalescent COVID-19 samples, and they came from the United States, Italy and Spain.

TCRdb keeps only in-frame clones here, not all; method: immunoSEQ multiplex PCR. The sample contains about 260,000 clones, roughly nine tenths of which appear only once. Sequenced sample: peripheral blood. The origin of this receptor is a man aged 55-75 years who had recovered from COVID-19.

The CDR3 reads CASSPGQGASTDTQYF. For the CDR3, the DNA is TGCGCCAGCAGCCCGGGACAGGGGGCGAGTACAGATACGCAGTATTTT. The chain employs TRBV5-1 and TRBJ2-3; 12 nucleotides match TRBD1. There are 16 residues in the CDR3. The trim removed 4 bases at V and 3 bases at J, leaving 6 bases unmatched. Germline CDR1 reads SGHRS; CDR2 reads YFSETQ.